What follows describes a single TCR beta chain. Trimming at V came to 9 bases and at J to 5 bases, leaving 12 bases not matched to a gene. The CDR3 is made up of 15 amino acids. CDR1 and CDR2 from the germline V gene are LGHNT and FRNRAP. The data originate from a study of blood T cell repertoires in COVID-19. Generated by immunoSEQ multiplex PCR, the TCRdb table keeps only in-frame clones and is missing some. The data show hundreds of thousands of clones, with 80% to 90% seen just once and around 1.4% held by the top ten. The sequenced sample consisted of peripheral blood. This TCR was sampled from a man at least 80 years old with acute or convalescent COVID-19. The V and J genes are TRBV12-5 and TRBJ2-3, with 9 bases matching TRBD2. The CDR3 DNA is TGTGCTAGCAGGAGGGGAATAGCGGGAGAAGATACGCAGTATTTT. Translated, it gives CASRRGIAGEDTQYF.